This is a list of T cell receptor beta chains from one sample in a study of T cells in Graves' hyperthyroidism and ophthalmopathy. TCRdb reprocessed the multiplex PCR reads via MiXCR and lists one record per CDR3 protein. The table lists about 700,000 distinct CDR3 sequences, 45% of them singletons. Sequences were obtained from peripheral blood or thyroid tissue (not recorded which). The origin of the receptors is an adult man with Graves' disease, either hyperthyroidism or ophthalmopathy (not recorded which). The CDR3 runs from the conserved cysteine through the conserved F or W.

>TRBV7-9|TRBJ2-6
CTSSLGAANVLTF
>TRBV20-1|TRBJ1-2
CSAREGENYGYTF
>TRBV29-1|TRBJ2-2
CSVEGQGWRRELFF
>TRBV2|TRBJ1-5
CASSEGTRVQPQHF
>TRBV6-5|TRBJ1-1
CASSDPTYTEAFF
>TRBV20-1|TRBJ2-7
CSARGATSGSSSYEQYF
>TRBV9|TRBJ1-1
CASSGPGQGAFEAFF
>TRBV29-1|TRBJ1-2
CSVAGTGSGYTF
>TRBV25-1|TRBJ1-6
CPRTGIFSPLHF
>TRBV10-3|TRBJ2-7
CASSKGQAGEQYF
>TRBV9|TRBJ2-7
CASSQGRGLYEQYF
>TRBV5-1|TRBJ2-7
CASSLGVGTLYEQYF
>TRBV11-2|TRBJ1-4
CASSSGQGSGEKLFF
>TRBV29-1|TRBJ2-2
CSVTRDRNTGELFF
>TRBV20-1|TRBJ1-1
CSARVTEAFF
>TRBV7-2|TRBJ1-1
CASSPQAGSTEAFF
>TRBV6-1|TRBJ2-5
CASSEASRGRETQYF
>TRBV29-1|TRBJ1-1
CSVGWGNTEAFF
>TRBV20-1|TRBJ2-5
CSADPGTVIKETQYF
>TRBV7-6|TRBJ2-5
CASSFGRLAGQETQYF
>TRBV29-1|TRBJ1-2
CSVEVTENYGYTF
>TRBV19|TRBJ1-5
CASSISGRRNQPQHF
>TRBV20-1|TRBJ1-5
CSASFSSNQPQHF
>TRBV20-1|TRBJ1-4
CSARDGQGSGKLFF
>TRBV25-1|TRBJ1-5
CASRERGNQPQHF
>TRBV7-2|TRBJ2-5
CARTGRQETQYF
>TRBV7-9|TRBJ2-5
CASSLEAGFHQETQYF
>TRBV7-2|TRBJ2-7
CASSYVRVPYEQYF
>TRBV29-1|TRBJ2-7
CAGGTRTTYEQYF
>TRBV10-3|TRBJ1-6
CASSPEGKNSPLHF